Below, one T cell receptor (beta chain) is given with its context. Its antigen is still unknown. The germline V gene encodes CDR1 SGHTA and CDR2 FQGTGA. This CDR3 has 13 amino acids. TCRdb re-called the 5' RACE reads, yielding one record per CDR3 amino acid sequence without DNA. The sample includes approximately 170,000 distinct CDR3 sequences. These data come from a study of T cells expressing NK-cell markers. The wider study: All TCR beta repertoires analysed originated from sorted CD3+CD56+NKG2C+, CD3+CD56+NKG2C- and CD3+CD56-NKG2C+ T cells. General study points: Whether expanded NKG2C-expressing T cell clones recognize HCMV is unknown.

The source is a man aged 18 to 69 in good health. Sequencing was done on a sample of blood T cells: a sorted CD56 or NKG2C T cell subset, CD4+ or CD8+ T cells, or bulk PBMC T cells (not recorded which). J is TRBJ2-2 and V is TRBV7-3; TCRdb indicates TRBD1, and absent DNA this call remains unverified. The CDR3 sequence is CASSLFPGGELFF.